These 17 T cell receptor beta chains were all obtained from the same sample, sequenced in a study of shared clonotypes between healthy human individuals. Here immunoSEQ multiplex PCR was the method, and the copy in TCRdb shows in-frame clones only, minus some. The top ten hold approximately 0.4% of the sample, which has about 2.3 million clones, about nine tenths seen once. Sequenced input: naive CD4+ T cells from PBMCs. Subset noted: CD45RA+ positively selected. The origin of the receptors is a man aged 18 to 30 in good health. Some clones in this sample may be carry-over from other donors' samples.

The chain has TRBV7-9 and TRBJ1-4; 8 bases line up with TRBD1. CDR3 length: 14 residues. CDR1 and CDR2 from the germline V gene are SEHNR and FQNEAQ (reference sequence). With V trimmed by 4 bases and J by 7 bases, 5 bases remained unmatched. The DNA for the CDR3 is TGTGCCAGCAGCTCTGGACAGGGTGGTGAAAAACTGTTTTTT. It yields the protein CASSSGQGGEKLFF.

The V gene is TRBV27, the J gene TRBJ1-4; D uncertain. The CDR3 totals 14 residues. From germline, CDR1 is MNHEY and CDR2 SMNVEV (reference sequence). Trimming took off 3 bases at V and 13 bases at J, with 18 bases between the two ends. This chain's CDR3 is CASSFRRTGRVLFF. The CDR3 DNA reads as TGTGCCAGCAGTTTTCGTCGTACCGGGAGGGTACTGTTTTTT.

This chain connects TRBV30 to TRBJ2-1; a possible D gene is TRBD1 (6 bases). The CDR3 runs 14 residues. CDR1 is GTSNPN and CDR2 is SVGIG in the germline V gene (reference sequence). V was cut by 4 bases and J by 1 base, with 11 bases left in between. The DNA for the CDR3 is TGTGCCTGGATCTGGGACACTTCCTACAATGAGCAGTTCTTC. Amino acids: CAWIWDTSYNEQFF.

The chain is built from TRBV6-5 and TRBJ2-3; 7 positions match TRBD1. J gave up 4 bases and V 5 bases, and 6 bases lay outside the gene matches. CDR1 and CDR2 from the germline V gene are MNHEY and SVGAGI. This CDR3 comprises 14 residues. CDR3 sequence (DNA): TGTGCCAGCAGTCCCCGACAGGGTCCAGATACGCAGTATTTT. It is translated as CASSPRQGPDTQYF.

The chain combines TRBV5-1 with TRBJ2-7; 7 positions match TRBD2. There are 15 residues in the CDR3. V dropped 4 bases and J dropped 3; count of bases not matched to a gene: 10. Germline loops: CDR1 SGHRS, CDR2 YFSETQ. DNA of the CDR3: TGCGCCAGCAGCACTTCGGGGGGAATAGACTACGAGCAGTACTTC. Amino acids: CASSTSGGIDYEQYF. The full variable domain, its missing parts supplied by reference TRBV5-1 and TRBJ2-7, is KAGVTQTPRYLIKTRGQQVTLSCSPISGHRSVSWYQQTPGQGLQFLFEYFSETQRNKGNFPGRFSGRQFSNSRSEMNVSTLELGDSALYLCASSTSGGIDYEQYFGPGTRLTVT.

J is TRBJ2-6 and V is TRBV28, with D possibly TRBD1 on 6 matching bases. In germline, CDR1 is MDHEN, CDR2 SYDVKM. Trimming shortened V by 6 bases and J by 2 bases, and 11 bases separated the two germline ends. The CDR3 has 15 amino acids. Here the CDR3 reads CASRPGATGANVLTF. The CDR3 nucleotides are TGTGCCAGCAGACCAGGGGCTACTGGGGCCAACGTCCTGACTTTC.

The rearrangement links TRBV28 to TRBJ2-7; D not resolved. This CDR3 has 15 amino acids. V dropped 3 bases and J dropped 1 base, with 13 bases sitting between them. Germline V gene data show CDR1 as MDHEN and CDR2 as SYDVKM. Written as DNA, the CDR3 is TGTGCCAGCAGTTTGCTCCCCTACGTTTCCTACGAGCAGTACTTC. Encoded protein: CASSLLPYVSYEQYF.

The chain has TRBV5-1 and TRBJ2-3; 7 bases map to TRBD2. This CDR3 comprises 14 residues. Losses at the gene ends were 5 bases for V and 2 bases for J; bases not matched to a gene: 5. The germline V gene encodes CDR1 SGHRS and CDR2 YFSETQ. The CDR3 loop is CASRREGTTDTQYF. In DNA, the CDR3 is TGCGCCAGCAGGAGGGAGGGAACCACAGATACGCAGTATTTT.

The CDR3 is CASSTVGQANYGYTF. Here the CDR3 DNA reads TGTGCCAGCAGTACAGTAGGACAGGCCAACTATGGCTACACCTTC. The gene calls are TRBV6-5 and TRBJ1-2; 7 positions match TRBD1. The length of the CDR3 is 15 residues. The germline gives CDR1 MNHEY, CDR2 SVGAGI. V shed 5 bases, J shed 2 bases, and the junction held 8 bases outside the gene matches.

The chain recombines TRBV7-3 with TRBJ2-1; no reliable D call. Germline values: CDR1 SGHTA, CDR2 FQGTGA. V was clipped by 5 bases and J by 6 bases, with 14 bases between them. CDR3 length: 14 residues. This CDR3 reads CASSQEPVVNEQFF. For the CDR3, the DNA is TGTGCCAGCAGCCAGGAACCCGTAGTCAATGAGCAGTTCTTC.

This chain uses TRBV11-2 with TRBJ2-3, with 9 bases aligning to TRBD2. V was clipped by 2 bases and J by 2 bases; unmatched bases: 11. CDR1 is SGHAT, CDR2 FQNNGV, per germline. The CDR3 is 18 amino acids. The CDR3 sequence is CASSLTGLAGWDTDTQYF. CDR3 nucleotide sequence: TGTGCCAGCAGCTTAACCGGGCTAGCGGGATGGGACACAGATACGCAGTATTTT.

The rearrangement uses TRBV18 and TRBJ2-1; TRBD2 agrees at 7 bases. The V segment lost 3 bases and the J segment 4 bases; nucleotides outside the gene matches: 3. The CDR3 has 14 residues. Germline assignment: CDR1 KGHSH and CDR2 LQKENI. CDR3 in DNA: TGTGCCAGCTCACCCCTAGCGGTATACAATGAGCAGTTCTTC. This sequence encodes CASSPLAVYNEQFF.

The chain links TRBV30 to TRBJ1-2, with a tentative D call TRBD1 (6 bases). This CDR3 contains 13 residues. Germline V CDR1 and CDR2: GTSNPN, SVGIG (reference sequence). The V end lost 5 bases, the J end lost 7 bases, and 17 bases lay between the germline ends. CDR3 in DNA: TGTGCCTGGGGCCTAACAGGGAGGGGTGGCTACACCTTC. It translates to CAWGLTGRGGYTF.

The chain couples TRBV7-8 to TRBJ1-3, with 7 bases aligning to TRBD1. V was pared by 3 bases and J by 3 bases, with 2 bases of the junction left unmatched. The germline V gene has CDR1 SGHVS and CDR2 FQNEAQ. CDR3 length: 14 residues. The CDR3 region is CASSFTGVGNTIYF. The DNA for the CDR3 is TGTGCCAGCAGCTTTACAGGGGTTGGAAACACCATATATTTT. Combining the CDR3 with reference TRBV7-8 and TRBJ1-3 gives the whole variable domain GAGVSQSPRYKVAKRGQDVALRCDPISGHVSLFWYQQALGQGPEFLTYFQNEAQLDKSGLPSDRFFAERPEGSVSTLKIQRTQQEDSAVYLCASSFTGVGNTIYFGEGSWLTVV.

This clone came up once. The rearrangement links TRBV5-1 to TRBJ2-3, with D possibly being TRBD1 (6 bases). V shed 5 bases and J shed 0 bases, with 10 bases lying between them. This CDR3 comprises 14 residues. Germline CDR1 is SGHRS and CDR2 is YFSETQ. The CDR3 coding sequence is TGCGCCAGCAGGGGGACAACTAGCACAGATACGCAGTATTTT. The encoded protein is CASRGTTSTDTQYF. The full variable domain, its missing parts supplied by reference TRBV5-1 and TRBJ2-3, is KAGVTQTPRYLIKTRGQQVTLSCSPISGHRSVSWYQQTPGQGLQFLFEYFSETQRNKGNFPGRFSGRQFSNSRSEMNVSTLELGDSALYLCASRGTTSTDTQYFGPGTRLTVL.

This clone was recorded only once. Other nucleotide sequences from this sample produce the same CDR3. The CDR3 is CASSPTTGANTEAFF. CDR3 nucleotide sequence: TGTGCCAGCTCTCCGACGACAGGGGCGAACACTGAAGCTTTCTTT. The chain has TRBV18 and TRBJ1-1; 8 nucleotides agree with TRBD1. V gave up 6 bases and J gave up 1 base; unmatched junction bases: 7. The CDR3 is made up of 15 amino acids. From germline, CDR1 is KGHSH and CDR2 LQKENI.

As regards this clone: The sample has other DNA sequences that encode this CDR3 too. The chain is built from TRBV6-6 and TRBJ1-3; D may be TRBD1 (6 bases). Germline assignment: CDR1 MNHNY and CDR2 SVGAGI (reference sequence). Trimming took 0 bases from V and 7 from J, leaving 10 bases between them. This CDR3 region has 14 residues. The DNA of the CDR3 is TGTGCCAGCAGTTACTCGGGGGCGGGGAACACCATATATTTT. This sequence encodes CASSYSGAGNTIYF.